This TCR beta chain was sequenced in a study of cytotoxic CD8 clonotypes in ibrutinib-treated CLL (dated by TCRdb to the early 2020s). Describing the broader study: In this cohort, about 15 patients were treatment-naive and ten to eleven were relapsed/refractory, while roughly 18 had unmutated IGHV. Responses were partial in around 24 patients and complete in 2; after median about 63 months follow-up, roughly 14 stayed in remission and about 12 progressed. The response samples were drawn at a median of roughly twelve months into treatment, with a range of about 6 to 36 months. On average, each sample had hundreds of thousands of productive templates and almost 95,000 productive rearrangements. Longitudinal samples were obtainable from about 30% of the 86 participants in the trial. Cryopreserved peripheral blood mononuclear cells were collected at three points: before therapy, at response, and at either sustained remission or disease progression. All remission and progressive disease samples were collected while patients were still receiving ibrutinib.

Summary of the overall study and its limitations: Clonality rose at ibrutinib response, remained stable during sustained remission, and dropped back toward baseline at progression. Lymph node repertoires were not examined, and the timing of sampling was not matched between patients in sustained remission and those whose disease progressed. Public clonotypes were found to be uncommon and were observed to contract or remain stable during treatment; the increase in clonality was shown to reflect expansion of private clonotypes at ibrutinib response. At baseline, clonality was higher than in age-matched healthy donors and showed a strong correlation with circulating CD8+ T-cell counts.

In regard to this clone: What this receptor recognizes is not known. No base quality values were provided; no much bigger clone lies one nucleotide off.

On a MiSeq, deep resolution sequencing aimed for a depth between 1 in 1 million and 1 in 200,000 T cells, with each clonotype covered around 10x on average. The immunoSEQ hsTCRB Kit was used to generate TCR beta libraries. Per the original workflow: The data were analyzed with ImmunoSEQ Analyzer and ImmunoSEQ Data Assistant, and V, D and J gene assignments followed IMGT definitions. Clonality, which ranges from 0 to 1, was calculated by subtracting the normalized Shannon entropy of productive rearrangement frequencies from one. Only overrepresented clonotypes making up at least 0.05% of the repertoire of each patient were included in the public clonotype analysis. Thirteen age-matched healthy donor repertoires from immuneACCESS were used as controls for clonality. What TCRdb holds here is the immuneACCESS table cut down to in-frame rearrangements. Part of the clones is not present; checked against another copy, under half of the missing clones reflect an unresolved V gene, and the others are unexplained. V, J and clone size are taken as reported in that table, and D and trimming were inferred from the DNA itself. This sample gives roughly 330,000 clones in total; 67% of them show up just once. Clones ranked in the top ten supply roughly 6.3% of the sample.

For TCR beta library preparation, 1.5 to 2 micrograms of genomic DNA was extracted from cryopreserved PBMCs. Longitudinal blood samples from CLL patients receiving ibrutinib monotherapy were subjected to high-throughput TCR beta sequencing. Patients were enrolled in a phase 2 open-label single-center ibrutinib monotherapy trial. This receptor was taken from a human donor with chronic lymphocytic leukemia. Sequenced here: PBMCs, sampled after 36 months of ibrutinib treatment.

The CDR3 region has the sequence CASSPNLASYNEQFF. In nucleotide form, the sequence is TGTGCCAGCTCACCTAATCTAGCGAGTTACAATGAGCAGTTCTTC. In this chain, TRBV18 is recombined with TRBJ2-1; TRBD2 is a weak D gene call, 6 bases matching. Spanning cysteine to phenylalanine, the CDR3 consists of 15 amino acids. The sequence is cut down to CDR3 DNA, 45 bases in frame from base 1. Trimming costs V 3 bases and J 4 bases, and their ends lie 13 bases apart. For CDR1 and CDR2, the germline V gene lists KGHSH and LQKENI. With the portions outside the CDR3 filled from the reference TRBV18 and TRBJ2-1 genes, the complete variable region becomes NAGVMQNPRHLVRRRGQEARLRCSPMKGHSHVYWYRQLPEEGLKFMVYLQKENIIDESGMPKERFSAEFPKEGPSILRIQQVVRGDSAAYFCASSPNLASYNEQFFGPGTRLTVL.